This TCR beta chain appears in the sequencing data of a study of Ad26.COV2.S vaccination and SARS-CoV-2 variants. Study results and caveats: Placebo recipients trailed vaccine recipients in spike-specific TCR breadth.

This clone appeared a single time. Antigen unknown. Sequencing used immunoSEQ multiplex PCR; TCRdb keeps in-frame clones, though not all of them. The sample yields 350,000 to 500,000 clones, around nine tenths seen once. CDR1 is MNHEY, CDR2 SVGEGT, per germline. The ends were cut back, 4 bases at V and 10 bases at J, with 14 bases in the middle. This CDR3 has 13 residues. Indicated treatment: over 15 received Ad26.COV2.S at low or high dose, single or two shots; roughly 5 received placebo; per-sample allocation not given. Sampling happened 63 days after the first vaccine or placebo injection. An adult donor aged 18-55 years was enrolled in Boston.

The source of this sequence is a person between 18 and 65 years old who received the Ad26.COV2.S COVID-19 vaccine or a placebo. The sample in question was peripheral blood, obtained in a trial of Ad26.COV2.S vaccine versus placebo. The chain links TRBV6-2 or TRBV6-3 to TRBJ2-1; the D is unclear. The CDR3 coding sequence is TGTGCCAGCAGTTTTCTCCCCGAAGGGGAGCAGTTCTTC. Translation gives CASSFLPEGEQFF.